This is a list of T cell receptor beta chains from one sample in a study of blood T cell repertoires in COVID-19. Method: immunoSEQ multiplex PCR; TCRdb's copy keeps in-frame clones and lacks some. The table includes 350,000 to 400,000 clones, more than 75% detected once. The material sequenced was PBMCs or T cells enriched from blood (not recorded which). The origin of the receptors is a woman aged 25 to 39 who had recovered from COVID-19. CDR3s include the opening cysteine and the closing phenylalanine or tryptophan. D genes are given only for firm matches. Clone size is given for some rows only: seen once, a few or many times, or a class if the clone is expanded.

d_call | j_call | clone_size | v_call | cdr3_nt | cdr3_aa
. | TRBJ1-1 | . | TRBV5-1 | TGCGCCAGCAGCTCGGACAGATTGAACACTGAAGCTTTCTTT | CASSSDRLNTEAFF
. | TRBJ1-3 | . | TRBV28 | TGTGCCAGCAGTTTGAACAGCGGAAACACCATATATTTT | CASSLNSGNTIYF
TRBD1 | TRBJ2-7 | . | TRBV25-1 | TGTGCCAGCAGTGGGAGACAGGGGTACGAGCAGTACTTC | CASSGRQGYEQYF
TRBD2 | TRBJ2-2 | . | TRBV10-3 | TGTGCCACCGGACTAGCGGGAGAGAACACCGGGGAGCTGTTTTTT | CATGLAGENTGELFF
TRBD1 | TRBJ1-5 | . | TRBV18 | TGTGCCAGCTCACCTAGACAGGGTGGGCAGCCCCAGCATTTT | CASSPRQGGQPQHF
. | TRBJ2-3 | . | TRBV3-1/TRBV3-2 | TGTGCCAGCAGCCAAGCGGGAGCTAGCACAGATACGCAGTATTTT | CASSQAGASTDTQYF
TRBD1 | TRBJ1-6 | . | TRBV19 | TGTGCCAGTAGTCTAGCGAAGGCCGGGACAGGAAATTCACCCCTCCACTTT | CASSLAKAGTGNSPLHF
TRBD1 | TRBJ1-5 | . | TRBV27 | TGTGCCAGCACTCGACAGGAGGACAGGGGGAGTCAGCCCCAGCATTTT | CASTRQEDRGSQPQHF
. | TRBJ2-7 | . | TRBV19 | TGTGCCAGTAGTCCCCGACTAGGGATAAACTACGAGCAGTACTTC | CASSPRLGINYEQYF
TRBD1 | TRBJ1-1 | once | TRBV5-1 | TGCGCCAGCAGCCTCTCGGGACAGGGTTCTGAAGCTTTCTTT | CASSLSGQGSEAFF
TRBD1 | TRBJ2-2 | . | TRBV2 | TGTGCCAGCACGGACAGGGGGCGCACCGGGGAGCTGTTTTTT | CASTDRGRTGELFF
TRBD1 | TRBJ1-2 | few | TRBV2 | TGTGCCAGCAGGGAAACAGGGGGCTGGGGCTATGGCTACACCTTC | CASRETGGWGYGYTF
. | TRBJ1-4 | . | TRBV3-1/TRBV3-2 | TGTGCCAGCAGCCAACAGGGCCGCCTTAATGAAAAACTGTTTTTT | CASSQQGRLNEKLFF
TRBD1 | TRBJ2-5 | . | TRBV19 | TGTGCCAGTAGTATAATCCCCCAGGGGGCGGAGACCCAGTACTTC | CASSIIPQGAETQYF
TRBD1 | TRBJ2-7 | . | TRBV11-3 | TGTGCCAGCAGCCCGGACAGGGGGAGCTCCTACGAGCAGTACTTC | CASSPDRGSSYEQYF
. | TRBJ1-5 | . | TRBV11-2 | TGTGCCAGCAGCTTAGATCTGGCGGGGTATCAGCCCCAGCATTTT | CASSLDLAGYQPQHF
. | TRBJ2-7 | . | TRBV2 | TGTGCCAGCCTCCAGGACCCGGGGGAGAGCTCCTACGAGCAGTACTTC | CASLQDPGESSYEQYF
TRBD1 | TRBJ2-7 | . | TRBV7-2 | TGTGCCAGCAGCACCCCCGGGACAGGGATCCCCTACGAGCAGTACTTC | CASSTPGTGIPYEQYF
. | TRBJ2-7 | . | TRBV5-5 | TGTGCCAGCAGCGCACTTTGGGGCGGAAACTACGAGCAGTACTTC | CASSALWGGNYEQYF
. | TRBJ1-2 | . | TRBV19 | TGTGCCAGTAGTATAAGTCAGGGGTATGGCTACACCTTC | CASSISQGYGYTF
. | TRBJ1-2 | . | TRBV7-9 | TGTGCCAGCAGCTTAGAGCGCCAGTATGGCTACACCTTC | CASSLERQYGYTF
TRBD1 | TRBJ2-1 | . | TRBV19 | TGTGCCAGTAGTGCGGGACAGGCAAATGAGCAGTTCTTC | CASSAGQANEQFF
. | TRBJ1-6 | . | TRBV19 | TGTGCCAGTACCCCAGACAGGAACGGATCACCCCTCCACTTT | CASTPDRNGSPLHF